This T cell receptor beta chain was sequenced for a study of blood T cell repertoires in COVID-19 (dated by TCRdb to about 2020). Background on the whole study: Collaborator samples came from the United States, Italy and Spain and covered acute and convalescent phases of COVID-19. The prospective study material was composed of cDNA or gDNA derived from T cells, B-cell-depleted T cells, or PBMCs. Subjects who had been exposed to COVID-19, were actively infected with it, or had recovered from it provided the deeply sampled blood TCRbeta repertoires that made up the dataset. The repertoires were made available in a free public database intended to serve as a resource for research on the immune response to SARS-CoV-2. Samples came from the ongoing ImmuneRACE study (first 160 participants) plus 1,254 subjects from 6 global collaborators. Nearly every sample came with metadata listing a de-identified subject ID, COVID-19 status, age in years and sex. Where HLA class I and class II types were available, the types were taken from metadata supplied by the sample provider, not from assay-based typing.

Worth noting for this clone: Its binding antigen is unknown. No much larger clone exists at a distance of one base, and base qualities are not known.

Whole blood was collected in K2EDTA tubes by collaborating institutions according to the institutions' own protocols. For TCRbeta analysis, collaborators shipped samples in one of three forms: frozen whole blood, isolated PBMCs, or DNA extracted from either of those sample types. CDR1 and CDR2 (SGHRS, YFSETQ) derive from the germline V gene. The CDR3, from cysteine to phenylalanine, totals 13 residues. Just CDR3 DNA is preserved here, 39 bases in frame from base 1. For this chain, trimming is 3 bases at the V end and 3 bases at the J end, and the number of junction bases without a gene match is 2. What the work shows at the level of the full study, not this receptor alone: How much clinical and demographic metadata was included differed by source and by participant, and the metadata was provided uncurated.

TCRbeta CDR3 regions were amplified from genomic DNA by means of the immunoSEQ Assay, a bias-controlled multiplex PCR. Concerning the study's data processing: Within the assay, amplification of reference gene primers was used to estimate how many nucleated cells each sample contained. Sequence reads were collapsed and filtered to measure the absolute abundance of every unique TCRbeta CDR3 rearrangement. For each sample, productive Simpson clonality was calculated by taking the square root of Simpson's diversity index across productive rearrangements. TCRdb mirrors the immuneACCESS table, restricted to in-frame sequences. Some clones are absent from its copies; in checked studies, under half trace to an unresolved V gene, and the reason for the others is unknown. V, J and clone size reflect that table, while D and trimming were determined from the DNA. The sample profile shows 95,000 to 120,000 clones; approximately 85% of them were found once. Over 2% of the sample belongs to the ten largest clones.

The V and J segments used are TRBV5-1 and TRBJ1-1; 7 bases in the junction line up with TRBD1. The sample consisted of peripheral blood. The origin of this receptor is a human donor in a cohort sampled during active COVID-19. The CDR3 reads CASSWGTDTEAFF. The nucleotide sequence reads TGCGCCAGCAGCTGGGGGACAGACACTGAAGCTTTCTTT.